This is a list of T cell receptor beta chains from one sample in a study of long-term antiretroviral therapy in people with HIV. This table comes from immunoSEQ multiplex PCR, and its TCRdb copy is limited to in-frame clones, with some not included. The repertoire has tens of thousands of clones, 90% of them found once; the top ten carry over 4%. The specimen comprised unsorted PBMCs, sampled 5.2 years after starting antiretroviral therapy. Receptor source: a woman between 40 and 55 years old with HIV. The CDR3 runs from the conserved cysteine through the conserved F or W. The D gene is left open where the match is weak.

j_call v_call d_call cdr3_aa
TRBJ1-2 TRBV5-1 NA CASSPSSGNGYTF
TRBJ1-1 TRBV10-1 NA CASSENSGSNYEAFF
TRBJ1-2 TRBV5-8 NA CASIQKPPGYTF
TRBJ2-5 TRBV19 NA CASNTGLQETQYF
TRBJ2-1 TRBV18 TRBD1 CASSRDRIEQFF
TRBJ1-4 TRBV7-9 TRBD1 CASSSGQGASEKLFF
TRBJ2-4 TRBV2 NA CASVSTNLAKNIQYF
TRBJ1-1 TRBV5-1 TRBD1 CASSPGQVTEAFF
TRBJ1-2 TRBV2 TRBD1 CASSETSEWDSRGLAHPNYGYTF
TRBJ2-1 TRBV5-1 TRBD2 CASSSPPGTSVYNEQFF
TRBJ2-5 TRBV11-3 TRBD2 CASSFPSGGIQETQYF
TRBJ2-7 TRBV18 NA CASSPTATDYEQYF
TRBJ1-2 TRBV19 NA CASSIHNYGYTF
TRBJ2-5 TRBV11-2 TRBD2 CASSPGTSLLGETQYF
TRBJ1-5 TRBV4-2 NA CASSQRGPNQPQHF
TRBJ2-1 TRBV12-5 TRBD2 CASGLSPLAGAYNEQFF
TRBJ2-7 TRBV7-8 TRBD2 CASSPPWRLGGYEQYF
TRBJ2-1 TRBV4-1 NA CASSPTNFIGNAYNEQFF
TRBJ1-1 TRBV11-3 NA CASSPRGTVTEAFF
TRBJ1-1 TRBV2 NA CASTPKVNTEAFF
TRBJ1-5 TRBV27 NA CASSPTNQPQHF
TRBJ1-1 TRBV30 TRBD1 CAWRDRGRSLGTNTEAFF
TRBJ1-1 TRBV2 NA CASSARRAANTEAFF
TRBJ2-3 TRBV5-6 TRBD1 CASSYRGRRDTQYF
TRBJ2-7 TRBV10-3 NA CAISEAQRGSYEQYF
TRBJ2-7 TRBV5-1 TRBD2 CASSGTSGRSYADEQYF
TRBJ1-2 TRBV7-2 TRBD1 CASSPGQGRANYGYTF
TRBJ1-2 TRBV7-6 TRBD1 CASSLAPSTGDGYTF
TRBJ1-1 TRBV6-6 NA CASSYSSRDSEAFF
TRBJ2-4 TRBV5-4 NA CASSSFWEDKNIQYF
TRBJ2-1 TRBV7-6 NA CASSLAASDSYNEQFF
TRBJ1-2 TRBV7-8 TRBD1 CASSTTGGYGYTF
TRBJ2-5 TRBV28 NA CASARSAQETQYF
TRBJ2-1 TRBV9 NA CASTTGDMPYNEQFF
TRBJ1-2 TRBV5-6 NA CASRTDNYGYTF
TRBJ2-7 TRBV27 NA CASRSVSSYEQYF
NA TRBV5-6 TRBD2 CASSLGVRLAEETQYF
TRBJ1-2 TRBV6-5 TRBD1 CACGQGVISSYGYTF
TRBJ1-3 TRBV9 NA CASGLVGNTIYF
TRBJ2-7 TRBV4-1 TRBD1 CASSPSTGGFSYEQYF
TRBJ2-7 TRBV29-1 NA CSVVSGSSYEQYF
TRBJ2-7 TRBV19 NA CASSIGSYYEQYF
TRBJ1-2 TRBV6-5 NA CASSQDGGNGYTF
TRBJ1-2 TRBV7-9 TRBD1 CASSMGTGHNYGYTF
TRBJ1-5 TRBV9 TRBD1 CASSGQGEQPQHF